This section outlines one TCR beta chain sequence together with its context. Its antigen remains unknown. These data are taken from a study of identical twins. Regarding the study as a whole: Models predicted less out-of-frame TCR alpha sharing in monozygotic twins than was found.

One entry per CDR3 protein, called by TCRdb with MiXCR from the 5' RACE reads. The data contain 500,000 to 550,000 distinct CDR3 sequences, around 20% of them singletons. V lost 5 bases, J lost 0 bases, and 12 bases lay in between. The CDR3 is made up of 15 amino acids. The same data also went into a second study, on T cells expressing NK-cell markers.

The TCR comes from a woman younger than 30 in good health. The sample taken for sequencing was CD4+ T cells sorted from blood. The V gene is TRBV12-3 or TRBV12-4, the J gene TRBJ2-3; possible D gene TRBD2, 7 bases. The CDR3 nucleotides are TGTGCCAGCAGTCGGGGGGCTTGGAGCACAGATACGCAGTATTTT. Translating gives CASSRGAWSTDTQYF.